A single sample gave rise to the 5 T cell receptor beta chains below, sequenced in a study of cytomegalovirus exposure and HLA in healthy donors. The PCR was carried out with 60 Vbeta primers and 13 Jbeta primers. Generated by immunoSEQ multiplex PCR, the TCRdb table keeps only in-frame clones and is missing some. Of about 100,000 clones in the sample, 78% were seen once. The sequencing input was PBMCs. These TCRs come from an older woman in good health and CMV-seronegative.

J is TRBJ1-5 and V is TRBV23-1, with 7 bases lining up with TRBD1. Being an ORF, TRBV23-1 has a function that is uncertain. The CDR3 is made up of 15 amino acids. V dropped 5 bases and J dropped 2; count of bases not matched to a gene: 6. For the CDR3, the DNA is TGCGCCAGCAGTGAGGGGGCACGGGGCAATCAGCCCCAGCATTTT. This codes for CASSEGARGNQPQHF.

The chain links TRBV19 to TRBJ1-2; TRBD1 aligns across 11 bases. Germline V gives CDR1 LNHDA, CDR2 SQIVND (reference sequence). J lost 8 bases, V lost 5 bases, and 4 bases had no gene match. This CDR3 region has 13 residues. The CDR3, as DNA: TGTGCCAGTAGTCCCCGGACAGGGGGCGGCTACACCTTC. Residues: CASSPRTGGGYTF. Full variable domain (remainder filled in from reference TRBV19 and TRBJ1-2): DGGITQSPKYLFRKEGQNVTLSCEQNLNHDAMYWYRQDPGQGLRLIYYSQIVNDFQKGDIAEGYSVSREKKESFPLTVTSAQKNPTAFYLCASSPRTGGGYTFGSGTRLTVV.

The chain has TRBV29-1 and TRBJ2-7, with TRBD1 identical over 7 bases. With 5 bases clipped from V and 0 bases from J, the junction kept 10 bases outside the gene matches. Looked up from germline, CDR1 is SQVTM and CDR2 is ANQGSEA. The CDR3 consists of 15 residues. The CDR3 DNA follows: TGCAGCGTTCACGCCCCCGGGACAGTCTCCTACGAGCAGTACTTC. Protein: CSVHAPGTVSYEQYF.

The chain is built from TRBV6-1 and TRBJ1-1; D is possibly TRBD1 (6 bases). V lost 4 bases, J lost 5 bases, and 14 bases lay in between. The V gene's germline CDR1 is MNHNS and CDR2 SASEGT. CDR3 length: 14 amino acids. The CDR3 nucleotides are TGTGCCAGCAGTGGGGGGTATAGGGGGACTGAAGCTTTCTTT. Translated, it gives CASSGGYRGTEAFF.

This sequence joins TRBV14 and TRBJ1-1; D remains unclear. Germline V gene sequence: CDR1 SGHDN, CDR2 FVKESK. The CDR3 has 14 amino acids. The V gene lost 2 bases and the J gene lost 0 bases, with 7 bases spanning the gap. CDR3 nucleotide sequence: TGTGCCAGCAGCCAAACAGTGATGAACACTGAAGCTTTCTTT. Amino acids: CASSQTVMNTEAFF.